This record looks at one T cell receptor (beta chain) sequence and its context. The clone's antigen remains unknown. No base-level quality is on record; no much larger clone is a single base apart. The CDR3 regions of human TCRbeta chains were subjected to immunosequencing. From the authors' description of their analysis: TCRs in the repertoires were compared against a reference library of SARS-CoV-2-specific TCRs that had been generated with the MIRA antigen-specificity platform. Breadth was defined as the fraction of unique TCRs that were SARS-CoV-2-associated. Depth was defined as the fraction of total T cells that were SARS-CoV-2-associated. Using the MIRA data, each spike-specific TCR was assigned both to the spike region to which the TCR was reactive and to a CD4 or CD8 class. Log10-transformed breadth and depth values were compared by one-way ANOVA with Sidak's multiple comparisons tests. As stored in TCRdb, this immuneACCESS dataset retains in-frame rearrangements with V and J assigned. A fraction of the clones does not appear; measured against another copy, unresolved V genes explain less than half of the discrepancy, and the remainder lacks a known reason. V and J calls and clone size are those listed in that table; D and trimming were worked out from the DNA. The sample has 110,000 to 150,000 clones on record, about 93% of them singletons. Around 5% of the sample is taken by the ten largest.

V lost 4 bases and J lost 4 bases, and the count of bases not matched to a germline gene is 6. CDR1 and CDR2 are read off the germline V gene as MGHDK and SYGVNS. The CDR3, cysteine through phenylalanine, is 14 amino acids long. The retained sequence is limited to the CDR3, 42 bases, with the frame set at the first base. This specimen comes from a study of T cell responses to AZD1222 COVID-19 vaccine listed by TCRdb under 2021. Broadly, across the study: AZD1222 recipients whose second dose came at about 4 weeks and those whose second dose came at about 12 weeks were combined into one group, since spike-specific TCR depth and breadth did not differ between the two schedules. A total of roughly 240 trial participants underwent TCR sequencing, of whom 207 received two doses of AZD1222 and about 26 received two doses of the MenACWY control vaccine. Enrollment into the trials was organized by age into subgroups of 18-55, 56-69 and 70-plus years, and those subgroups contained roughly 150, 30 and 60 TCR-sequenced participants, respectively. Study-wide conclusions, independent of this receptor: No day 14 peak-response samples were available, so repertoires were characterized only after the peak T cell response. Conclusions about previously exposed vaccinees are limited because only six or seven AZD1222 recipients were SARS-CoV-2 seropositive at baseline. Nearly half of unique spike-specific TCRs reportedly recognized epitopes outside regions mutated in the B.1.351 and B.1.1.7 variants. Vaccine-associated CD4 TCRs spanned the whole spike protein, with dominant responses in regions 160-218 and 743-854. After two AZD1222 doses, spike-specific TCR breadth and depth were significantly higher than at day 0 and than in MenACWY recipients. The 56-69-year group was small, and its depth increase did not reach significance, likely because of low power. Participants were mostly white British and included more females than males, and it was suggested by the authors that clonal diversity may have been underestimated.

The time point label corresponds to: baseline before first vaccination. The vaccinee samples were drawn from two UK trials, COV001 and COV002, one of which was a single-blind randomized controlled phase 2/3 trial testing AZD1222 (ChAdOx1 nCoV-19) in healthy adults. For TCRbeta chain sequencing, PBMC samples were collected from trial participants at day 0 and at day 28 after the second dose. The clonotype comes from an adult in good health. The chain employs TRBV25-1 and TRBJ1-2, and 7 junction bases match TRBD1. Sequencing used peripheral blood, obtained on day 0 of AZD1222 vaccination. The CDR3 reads CASSGQGRSYGYTF. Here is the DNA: TGTGCCAGCAGTGGACAGGGACGGAGCTATGGCTACACCTTC.